Given below is one TCR beta chain in context. Measured with immunoSEQ multiplex PCR; TCRdb has only the in-frame clones, and not every one. The sample shows 65,000 or so clones, 70% to 90% of them seen only once. This sample is part of a study of OX40 agonist ivuxolimab in advanced cancers. The overall study: In three patients, partial responses were observed, one with hepatocellular carcinoma and two with cutaneous melanoma.

Excluded were patients having autoimmune disease history or systemic immunosuppression. The germline V gene encodes CDR1 SGHTA and CDR2 FQGTGA. This CDR3 region has 14 residues. Trimming took 2 bases from V and 6 from J, leaving 11 bases between them. The sample in question was CD4+ or CD8+ T cells sorted from blood, obtained in a trial of the OX40 agonist ivuxolimab. The rearrangement joins TRBV7-3 to TRBJ2-1; D remains ambiguous. This clonotype was sampled from an adult with an advanced solid tumor such as melanoma, head and neck, liver or kidney cancer. The CDR3 protein is CASSLQQRGNEQFF. The CDR3 DNA is TGTGCCAGCAGCTTACAACAGCGTGGCAATGAGCAGTTCTTC.